The entry that follows covers one T cell receptor beta chain sequence. Its target is not known. Germline V CDR1 and CDR2: SGHRS, YFSETQ. CDR3 size: 16 residues. V lost 3 bases, J lost 2 bases, and 17 bases lay in between. PCR was performed using 60 Vbeta and 13 Jbeta primers. Sequencing used immunoSEQ multiplex PCR; TCRdb keeps in-frame clones, though not all of them. The sample consists of 150,000 to 200,000 clones, roughly 76% of them appearing once. The data derive from a study of cytomegalovirus exposure and HLA in healthy donors. Background on the study: Membership in the Caucasian-associated ancestry cluster was found for approximately 85% of around 380 genotyped donors. General study findings and limits: An analysis was carried out later, and it reportedly showed fewer N-insertions in an Asian-associated ancestry cluster than the approximately 680-donor mean. Many donors shared some public TCRs, even though most TCR sequences were rare. In a later analysis, TCR beta V- and J-gene trimming was associated with a missense DCLRE1C variant.

The TCR comes from a young woman in good health and CMV-seropositive. The genes are TRBV5-1 and TRBJ2-5; perhaps TRBD2 as D (6 bases). Input material: PBMCs. The CDR3 protein is CASSSGAGWDQETQYF. CDR3 bases: TGCGCCAGCAGCTCAGGAGCGGGTTGGGATCAAGAGACCCAGTACTTC. The whole variable domain, remainder taken from reference TRBV5-1 and TRBJ2-5, is KAGVTQTPRYLIKTRGQQVTLSCSPISGHRSVSWYQQTPGQGLQFLFEYFSETQRNKGNFPGRFSGRQFSNSRSEMNVSTLELGDSALYLCASSSGAGWDQETQYFGPGTRLLVL.